This T cell receptor beta chain emerged from a study of OX40 agonist ivuxolimab in advanced cancers. Points from the study as a whole: Some nonresponders also had low normalized T-cell clonal expansion.

Autoimmune disease history or systemic immunosuppression led to patients being barred. Germline V gene sequence: CDR1 LNHNV, CDR2 YYDKDF (reference sequence). The length of the CDR3 is 14 residues. V was pared by 1 base and J by 1 base, with 7 bases between. A remark on this clone: Its antigen is still unknown.

Assay: immunoSEQ multiplex PCR; the TCRdb copy retains only in-frame clones and omits some. This table has 65,000 to 95,000 clones, around nine tenths appearing once. The chain couples TRBV15 to TRBJ1-1; D is undetermined. The source was CD4+ or CD8+ T cells sorted from blood, collected in a trial of the OX40 agonist ivuxolimab. The origin of this receptor is an adult with an advanced solid tumor such as melanoma, head and neck, liver or kidney cancer. CDR3 residues: CATSRGPANTEAFF. In DNA form, the CDR3 reads TGTGCCACCAGCAGAGGTCCAGCGAACACTGAAGCTTTCTTT.